The sequence of this TCR beta chain was determined in a study of cytomegalovirus exposure and HLA in healthy donors. Study in general: A subsequent analysis reported that the roughly 120 validation repertoires were produced on the same platform that had also been used for the roughly 670 first-cohort repertoires. Regarding the study as a whole: There were fewer than 200 TCR beta chains listed as cytomegalovirus-associated.

Separate from the approximately 700-subject first cohort was the approximately 120-subject validation cohort, to which the donors belonged. J gave up 1 base and V 5 bases, and 12 bases lay outside the gene matches. This CDR3 has 17 amino acids. Germline V gene lookup returns CDR1 SGHNT and CDR2 YENEEA. As concerns this clone: Antigen unknown.

Assay: immunoSEQ multiplex PCR; the TCRdb copy retains only in-frame clones and omits some. The table shows about 170,000 clones, with roughly 90% occurring only once. Sequencing was performed on PBMCs. This chain uses TRBV11-3 with TRBJ2-7; 9 nucleotides match TRBD2. The clonotype originates from a woman aged 25 to 39 in good health and CMV-seronegative. The CDR3 nucleotides read TGTGCCAGCAGCGCTGGAACCTCGACTAGCGGTTCCTACGAGCAGTACTTC. Protein: CASSAGTSTSGSYEQYF.